Following are 18 T cell receptor beta chains from one sample sequenced in a study of blood T cells in healthy people across ages. A second PCR, run for roughly 6 to 11 cycles, used a sample-barcoded 5' primer plus a J-beta primer mix. TCRdb re-derived calls from the 5' RACE reads in MiXCR, one entry per CDR3 protein. The sample shows roughly 1,100,000 distinct CDR3 sequences, under 30% of them seen only once. This sample also appeared in a second study, on T cells of mothers and their children.

The sequencing sample was made of blood. The receptors originated from a girl aged 2 to 10 in good health.

The chain employs TRBV7-2 and TRBJ2-1, with 11 positions matching TRBD2. The CDR3 loop spans 23 amino acids. Germline CDR1 is SGHTA and CDR2 is FQGNSA. The junction had 19 bases not matched to a gene; V was cut back by 0 bases and J by 0 bases. In DNA form, the CDR3 reads TGTGCCAGCAGCTTAGCTTGGAATCAGGGACTAGCGGACCTAGAGCCCTCCTACAATGAGCAGTTCTTC. Translation gives CASSLAWNQGLADLEPSYNEQFF.

V and J are TRBV5-1 and TRBJ2-5, with D tentatively TRBD2 (6 bases). The DNA end lines up better with TRBJ2-7; the J call may be wrong. Germline loops: CDR1 SGHRS, CDR2 YFSETQ. The CDR3 sequence is 15 residues long. The CDR3 is CASSLGQREAYEQYF. Written as DNA, the CDR3 is TGCGCCAGCAGCTTGGGACAAAGGGAGGCCTACGAGCAGTACTTC.

The chain couples TRBV11-1 to TRBJ1-1; D unresolved. From germline, CDR1 is SGHAT and CDR2 FQDESV (reference sequence). V shed 3 bases and J shed 10 bases, with 12 bases lying between them. This CDR3 spans 12 amino acids. The CDR3 coding sequence is TGTGCCAGCAGCTTTTCCGACCTGGGAGCTTTCTTT. This gives the protein CASSFSDLGAFF.

The rearrangement uses TRBV7-3 and TRBJ2-1, with D perhaps matching TRBD2 (7 bases). Per germline, CDR1 SGHTA and CDR2 FQGTGA. Trimming shortened V by 4 bases and J by 7 bases, and 20 bases separated the two germline ends. The CDR3 length is 16 residues. The CDR3 DNA is TGTGCCAGCAGCTCCCTGGGGGGGGCCGGTATGAATGAGCAGTTCTTC. Translation: CASSSLGGAGMNEQFF. Based on the CDR3 plus reference TRBV7-3 and TRBJ2-1, the full variable domain is GAGVSQTPSNKVTEKGKYVELRCDPISGHTALYWYRQSLGQGPEFLIYFQGTGAADDSGLPNDRFFAVRPEGSVSTLKIQRTERGDSAVYLCASSSLGGAGMNEQFFGPGTRLTVL.

This clonotype has at least ten counts. The V call is TRBV20-1, the J call TRBJ2-5; no firm D call. Trimming left V 1 base short and J 3 bases short, with 3 bases between. CDR1 DFQATT and CDR2 SNEGSKA come from the germline V gene (reference sequence). CDR3 size: 11 residues. CDR3 sequence: CSARGEETQYF. The CDR3 nucleotides read TGCAGTGCTAGAGGGGAAGAGACCCAGTACTTC.

This clonotype was counted between two and nine times. The V and J genes are TRBV7-9 and TRBJ1-4; D is ambiguous. The CDR3 loop spans 14 amino acids. The ends were cut back, 0 bases at V and 13 bases at J, with 15 bases in the middle. Germline V gives CDR1 SEHNR, CDR2 FQNEAQ (reference sequence). The CDR3 sequence: CASSLARPEGRLFF. CDR3 DNA: TGTGCCAGCAGCTTAGCCAGACCCGAAGGTAGACTGTTTTTT.

In its sample, this clonotype was seen a few times. The CDR3 region is CASSLTGAETQYF. In DNA form, the CDR3 reads TGTGCCAGTAGTTTGACAGGGGCCGAGACCCAGTACTTC. The chain joins TRBV19 to TRBJ2-5, with 8 bases matching TRBD1. The CDR3 has 13 amino acids. The germline V gene encodes CDR1 LNHDA and CDR2 SQIVND (reference sequence). Trimming cost V 5 bases and J 5 bases; bases outside gene matches: 4.

The V gene is TRBV12-3 or TRBV12-4, the J gene TRBJ2-1; the D is unclear. The CDR3 totals 13 residues. V was pared by 4 bases and J by 6 bases, with 10 bases between. The CDR3 DNA is TGTGCCAGCAGTTCCTCTTTCCTCAATGAGCAGTTCTTC. Protein product: CASSSSFLNEQFF.

This chain uses TRBV29-1 with TRBJ1-4, with D unclear. In germline, CDR1 is SQVTM, CDR2 ANQGSEA. The length of the CDR3 is 15 residues. V was trimmed by 6 bases and J by 5 bases, leaving 19 bases between them. The CDR3 DNA reads TGCAGCGTCCGCCCCTTATACGGATACAATGAAAAACTGTTTTTT. Translating it yields CSVRPLYGYNEKLFF.

Worth noting for this clonotype: One end of the junction is discordant with germline, which a read error may explain. The gene calls are TRBV10-3 and TRBJ2-1; 7 positions match TRBD2. This CDR3 contains 15 residues. Germline CDR1 is ENHRY and CDR2 is SYGVKD. The CDR3 sequence: CAISESTAGYNGQFF. CDR3 nucleotide sequence: TGTGCCATCAGTGAGTCGACAGCGGGGTACAATGGGCAGTTCTTC.

A few counts support this clonotype. V is TRBV7-2 and J is TRBJ1-2; D may be TRBD1 (5 bases). The germline gives CDR1 SGHTA, CDR2 FQGNSA. V was trimmed by 4 bases and J by 10 bases, leaving 10 bases between them. The CDR3 has 11 residues. The chain's CDR3 is CASSSSGYYTF. The CDR3, as DNA: TGTGCCAGCAGCTCTTCAGGGTACTACACCTTC.

The chain is built from TRBV28 and TRBJ2-5, with 10 bases aligning to TRBD2. There are 18 residues in the CDR3. The V gene end was trimmed by 4 bases and the J gene end by 9 bases; junction bases not matched to a gene: 20. Germline V gene lookup returns CDR1 MDHEN and CDR2 SYDVKM. The CDR3 DNA sequence: TGTGCCAGCAGTTCATTGAGCGGGAGGGCTCCCTTTGACGAAGCCCAGTACTTC. It encodes CASSSLSGRAPFDEAQYF.

This clonotype was found once. This CDR3 is CASSSGQWNTEAFF. The DNA for the CDR3 is TGTGCCAGCAGCTCGGGACAGTGGAACACTGAAGCTTTCTTT. The rearrangement uses TRBV7-6 and TRBJ1-1; 7 bases align to TRBD1. The J segment lost 1 base and the V segment lost 4 bases, leaving 3 bases of the junction unmatched. The germline V gene has CDR1 SGHVS and CDR2 FNYEAQ. This CDR3 has 14 residues.

This clonotype has only a few counts. The J gene is TRBJ2-5, the V gene TRBV9; D gene unclear. The J call may be incorrect, as the DNA end agrees better with TRBJ2-7. The CDR3 covers 14 residues. Per germline, CDR1 SGDLS and CDR2 YYNGEE. The CDR3 is CASSVGVGRYEQYF. CDR3 nucleotide sequence: TGTGCCAGCAGCGTAGGAGTAGGGCGCTACGAGCAGTACTTC.

This clonotype occurred a few times. CDR3 DNA sequence: TGTGCCAGCAGCGTATCCGGGACAGGGATCTACGAGCAGTACTTC. Translated: CASSVSGTGIYEQYF. The rearrangement uses TRBV14 and TRBJ2-5, with 9 bases matching TRBD1. The J call may be faulty, since TRBJ2-7 better matches the DNA end. This CDR3 spans 15 amino acids. Looked up from germline, CDR1 is SGHDN and CDR2 is FVKESK.

This chain joins TRBV15 and TRBJ2-1; D unclear. The J call may be incorrect, as the DNA end agrees better with TRBJ2-5. The germline V gene has CDR1 LNHNV and CDR2 YYDKDF (reference sequence). CDR3 length: 15 residues. CDR3 region: CATSREGYRQETQYF. The CDR3 DNA follows: TGTGCCACCAGCAGAGAAGGGTATCGGCAAGAGACCCAGTACTTC.

This clonotype turned up a few times. This sequence joins TRBV29-1 and TRBJ2-5; 8 bases agree with TRBD1. Per germline, CDR1 SQVTM and CDR2 ANQGSEA. There are 14 residues in the CDR3. Unmatched junction bases numbered 9, after V lost 5 bases and J lost 4 bases. The CDR3 coding sequence is TGCAGCGTTACCCCCGGACAGGGAGGAGAGACCCAGTACTTC. The encoded protein is CSVTPGQGGETQYF.

The V gene is TRBV29-1, the J gene TRBJ2-5; D may be TRBD1 (5 bases). The ends were cut back, 6 bases at V and 7 bases at J, with 18 bases in the middle. Germline assignment: CDR1 SQVTM and CDR2 ANQGSEA. The CDR3 is 13 amino acids. The CDR3 protein is CSVIDPPTGTQYF. In nucleotides, the CDR3 is TGCAGCGTGATAGACCCCCCCACAGGGACCCAGTACTTC. Full variable domain (rest looked up from reference TRBV29-1 and TRBJ2-5): SAVISQKPSRDICQRGTSLTIQCQVDSQVTMMFWYRQQPGQSLTLIATANQGSEATYESGFVIDKFPISRPNLTFSTLTVSNMSPEDSSIYLCSVIDPPTGTQYFGPGTRLLVL.